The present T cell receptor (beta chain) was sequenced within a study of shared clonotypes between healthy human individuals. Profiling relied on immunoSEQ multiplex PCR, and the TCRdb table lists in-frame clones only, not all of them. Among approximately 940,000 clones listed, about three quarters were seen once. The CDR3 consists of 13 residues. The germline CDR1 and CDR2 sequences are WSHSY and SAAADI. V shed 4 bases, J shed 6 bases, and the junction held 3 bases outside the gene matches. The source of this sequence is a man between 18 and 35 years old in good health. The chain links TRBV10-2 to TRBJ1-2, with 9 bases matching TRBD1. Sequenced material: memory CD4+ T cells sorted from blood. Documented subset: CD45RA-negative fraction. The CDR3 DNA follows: TGCGCCAGCAGTGCGGGACAGGGACATGGCTACACCTTC. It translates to CASSAGQGHGYTF.